What follows is one TCR beta chain and its context. What it binds is not known. Germline V gene data show CDR1 as SQVTM and CDR2 as ANQGSEA. This CDR3 is 11 amino acids long. The data are from a study of Graves' ophthalmopathy and Graves' hyperthyroidism. Study in general: Stable hyperthyroidism referred to disease that showed no ophthalmopathy within 18 months of follow-up.

CDR3 regions of TCR beta were amplified from RNA transcripts. An initial RT-PCR round employing HTBI primers preceded a second-round multiplex PCR. TCRdb used MiXCR to reprocess the multiplex PCR reads, holding one entry per CDR3 protein. The data show approximately 540,000 distinct CDR3 sequences, with approximately 35% seen just once and roughly 4.5% held by the top ten. The diagnosis combined clinical symptoms, thyroxine, TRAb, thyroid ultrasound and orbital computed tomography scans. Study outcomes and limitations: Blood repertoires reportedly contained most expanded thyroid clonotypes above 0.001 frequency. Discriminating ophthalmopathy from stable hyperthyroidism, a 13-signature model attained a sensitivity of about 88% and a specificity of around 77%.

What was sequenced was peripheral blood or thyroid tissue (not recorded which). The receptor was isolated from an adult man with Graves' hyperthyroidism. V gene TRBV29-1 combines with J gene TRBJ2-5; D is undetermined. The CDR3: CSSDVLETQYF. In DNA, the CDR3 is TGCAGTTCGGATGTTCTGGAGACCCAGTACTTC.